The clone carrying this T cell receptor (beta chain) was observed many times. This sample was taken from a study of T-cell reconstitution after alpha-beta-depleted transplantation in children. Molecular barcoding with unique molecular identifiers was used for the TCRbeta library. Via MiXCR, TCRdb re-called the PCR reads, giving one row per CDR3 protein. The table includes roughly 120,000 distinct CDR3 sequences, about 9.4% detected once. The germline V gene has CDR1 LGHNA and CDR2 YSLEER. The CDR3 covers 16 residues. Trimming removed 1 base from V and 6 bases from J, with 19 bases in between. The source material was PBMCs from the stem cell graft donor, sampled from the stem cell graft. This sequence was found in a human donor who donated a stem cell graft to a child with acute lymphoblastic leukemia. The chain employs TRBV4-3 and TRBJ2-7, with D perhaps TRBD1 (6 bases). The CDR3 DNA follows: TGCGCCAGCAGCCAAGCGTGGGGGCAGGGGTCAAGCGAGCAGTACTTC. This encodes CASSQAWGQGSSEQYF.